The clone carrying this T cell receptor beta chain is a singleton in its sample. Its target is unknown. The source of the sample is a study of T cell responses to AZD1222 COVID-19 vaccine. Study-wide background: Recipients boosted at about 4 weeks or about 12 weeks are pooled. Overall study findings and caveats: Spike-specific TCR breadth rose after two AZD1222 doses, and depth rose as well. The study reported that nearly half of spike-specific TCRs target unmutated variant regions.

TCRdb keeps only in-frame clones here, not all; method: immunoSEQ multiplex PCR. In the table there are over 100,000 clones, about 88% of which are singletons. The sample was peripheral blood, taken on day 0 of AZD1222 vaccination. The TCR comes from an adult in good health.

The CDR3 reads CASSPIKGQGPEYF. In DNA form, the CDR3 reads TGTGCCAGCTCACCGATCAAGGGACAGGGACCTGAGTACTTC. The chain links TRBV18 to TRBJ2-4, with 9 bases that match TRBD1. This CDR3 contains 14 residues. CDR1 and CDR2 (germline): KGHSH, LQKENI. Losses at the gene ends were 3 bases for V and 14 bases for J; bases not matched to a gene: 11.